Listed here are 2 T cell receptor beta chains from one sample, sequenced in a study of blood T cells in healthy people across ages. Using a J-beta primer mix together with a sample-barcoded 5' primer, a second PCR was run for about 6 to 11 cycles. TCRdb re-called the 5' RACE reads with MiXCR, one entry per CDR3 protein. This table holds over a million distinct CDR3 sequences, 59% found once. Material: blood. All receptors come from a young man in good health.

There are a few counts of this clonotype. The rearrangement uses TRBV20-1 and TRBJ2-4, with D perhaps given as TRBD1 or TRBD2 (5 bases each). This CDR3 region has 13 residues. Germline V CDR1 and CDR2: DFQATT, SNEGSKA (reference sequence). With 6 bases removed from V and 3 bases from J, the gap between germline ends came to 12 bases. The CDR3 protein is CSAGHRGKNIQYF. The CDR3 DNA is TGCAGTGCCGGACATCGGGGCAAAAACATTCAGTACTTC.

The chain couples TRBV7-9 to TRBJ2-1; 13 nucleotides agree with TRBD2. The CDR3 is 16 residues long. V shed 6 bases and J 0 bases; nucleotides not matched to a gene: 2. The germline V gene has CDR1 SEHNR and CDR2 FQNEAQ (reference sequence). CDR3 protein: CASRGTSGNSYNEQFF. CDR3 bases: TGTGCCAGCAGGGGGACTAGCGGGAACTCCTACAATGAGCAGTTCTTC. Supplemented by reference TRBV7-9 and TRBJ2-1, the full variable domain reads DTGVSQNPRHKITKRGQNVTFRCDPISEHNRLYWYRQTLGQGPEFLTYFQNEAQLEKSRLLSDRFSAERPKGSFSTLEIQRTEQGDSAMYLCASRGTSGNSYNEQFFGPGTRLTVL.